This TCR beta chain was documented in a study of shared clonotypes between healthy human individuals. Background on the study: Each donor had three CD4 naive, three CD4 memory, two CD8 naive and one CD8 memory plate.

Terminally differentiated effector memory CD45RA+ cells were left out of the naive CD8 fraction, which was CD45RO-negative and positively selected for CCR7. The study drew all its donors from Caucasian adults living in Nashville, Tennessee. Libraries were prepared by immunoSEQ multiplex PCR; TCRdb keeps only in-frame clonotypes and omits some of them. The data contain around 2,000,000 clones, roughly 94% of them singletons. Of note for this clone: Antigen unknown.

V shed 0 bases, J shed 0 bases, and the junction held 7 bases outside the gene matches. The CDR3 runs to 17 residues. Germline V gene lookup returns CDR1 LGHNA and CDR2 YSLEER. Regarding the study as a whole: It was expected that sequencing depth would affect clonotype sharing among donors.

The receptor was isolated from a man younger than 30 in good health. Sequenced sample: naive CD8+ T cells sorted from blood. The rearrangement joins TRBV4-3 to TRBJ2-7, with 8 bases matching TRBD1. The CDR3 DNA follows: TGCGCCAGCAGCCAAGAATTGGGACAGGTTTTCTCCTACGAGCAGTACTTC. Its translation: CASSQELGQVFSYEQYF.